This T cell receptor (beta chain) is from a study of OX40 agonist ivuxolimab in advanced cancers. Study overall: Patients treated during dose escalation were battling hepatocellular carcinoma, melanoma, renal cell or head and neck cancer. A partial response was reached by three patients: one with hepatocellular carcinoma and two with cutaneous melanoma.

Assay: immunoSEQ multiplex PCR; the TCRdb copy retains only in-frame clones and omits some. Of 85,000 to 100,000 clones listed, about 90% are singletons. The germline gives CDR1 SGHRS, CDR2 YFSETQ. This CDR3 contains 13 residues. Trimming left V 0 bases short and J 8 bases short, with 11 bases between. The receptor's source is an adult with an advanced solid tumor such as melanoma, head and neck, liver or kidney cancer. This chain links TRBV5-1 with TRBJ1-2, with D possibly TRBD1 on 5 matching bases. This specimen was CD4+ or CD8+ T cells sorted from blood, taken in a trial of the OX40 agonist ivuxolimab. The chain's CDR3 is CASSLAGMSGYTF. DNA for the CDR3: TGCGCCAGCAGCTTGGCAGGGATGAGCGGCTACACCTTC.